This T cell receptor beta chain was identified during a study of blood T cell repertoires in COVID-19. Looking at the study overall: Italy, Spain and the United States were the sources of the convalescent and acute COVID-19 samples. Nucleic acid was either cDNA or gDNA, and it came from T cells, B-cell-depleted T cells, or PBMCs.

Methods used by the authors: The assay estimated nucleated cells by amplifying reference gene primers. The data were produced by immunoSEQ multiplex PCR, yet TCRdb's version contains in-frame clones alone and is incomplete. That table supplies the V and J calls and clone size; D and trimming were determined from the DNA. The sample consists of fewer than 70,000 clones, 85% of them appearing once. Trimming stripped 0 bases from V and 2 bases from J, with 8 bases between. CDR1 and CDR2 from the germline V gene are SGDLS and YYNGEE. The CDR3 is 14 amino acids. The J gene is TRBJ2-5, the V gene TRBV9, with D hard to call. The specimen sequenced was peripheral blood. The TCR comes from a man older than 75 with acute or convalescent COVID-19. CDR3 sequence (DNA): TGTGCCAGCAGCGTAGGGGCAGAACAAGAGACCCAGTACTTC. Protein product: CASSVGAEQETQYF.